The rows below give T cell receptor beta chains drawn from one sample of a study of blood T cell repertoires in COVID-19. The method was immunoSEQ multiplex PCR; TCRdb's version includes in-frame clones alone and lacks a portion of them. The sample shows about 53,000 clones, more than 85% of them seen only once. The sequencing input was peripheral blood. The receptors here all came from a human donor in a cohort sampled during active COVID-19. CDR3s include the opening cysteine and the closing phenylalanine or tryptophan. Each record gives: CDR3 DNA, CDR3 protein, D gene, clone size, J gene, V gene. The D gene is left open where the match is weak. The size entry is marked missing in some rows and otherwise reads once, few, many or a size class.

cdr3_nt: TGTGCCAGCAGCAAAGACCAGACTAGCGGGAGACGGAACGGGGAGCTGTTTTTT; cdr3_aa: CASSKDQTSGRRNGELFF; d_call: TRBD2; clone_size: NA; j_call: TRBJ2-2; v_call: TRBV7-2
cdr3_nt: TGTGCCAGCAGTACCGGACAGAACACCGGGGAGCTGTTTTTT; cdr3_aa: CASSTGQNTGELFF; d_call: NA; clone_size: NA; j_call: TRBJ2-2; v_call: TRBV6-5
cdr3_nt: TGTGCCTGGACCCCAGTGAACACTGAAGCTTTCTTT; cdr3_aa: CAWTPVNTEAFF; d_call: NA; clone_size: NA; j_call: TRBJ1-1; v_call: TRBV30
cdr3_nt: TGTGCCAGCACCCTAACAGGCCAACCCTACAATGAGCAGTTCTTC; cdr3_aa: CASTLTGQPYNEQFF; d_call: NA; clone_size: NA; j_call: TRBJ2-1; v_call: TRBV9
cdr3_nt: TGTGCCAGCAGTCCCCAGAGAGGTCGAGACGAGCAGTACTTC; cdr3_aa: CASSPQRGRDEQYF; d_call: NA; clone_size: NA; j_call: TRBJ2-7; v_call: TRBV28
cdr3_nt: TGTGCCAGCAGCATCCATGGCGGGGGCGCCTACAATGAGCAGTTCTTC; cdr3_aa: CASSIHGGGAYNEQFF; d_call: NA; clone_size: NA; j_call: TRBJ2-1; v_call: TRBV9
cdr3_nt: TGTGCCAGCACTACAGGAAGTTTCAGGGGAGCTGGAAACACCATATATTTT; cdr3_aa: CASTTGSFRGAGNTIYF; d_call: NA; clone_size: NA; j_call: TRBJ1-3; v_call: TRBV2
cdr3_nt: TGTGCCAGTAGTATAAACTGGGAATACTGGGGGCAAAACACTGAAGCTTTCTTT; cdr3_aa: CASSINWEYWGQNTEAFF; d_call: NA; clone_size: few; j_call: TRBJ1-1; v_call: TRBV19
cdr3_nt: TGTGCCAGCAGACCACACAGGAGGACAGACGATAATTCACCCCTCCACTTT; cdr3_aa: CASRPHRRTDDNSPLHF; d_call: NA; clone_size: NA; j_call: TRBJ1-6; v_call: TRBV27
cdr3_nt: TGTGCCAGCAGCTTAGGGGCGGGGGGCGCAGGCACTGAAGCTTTCTTT; cdr3_aa: CASSLGAGGAGTEAFF; d_call: NA; clone_size: NA; j_call: TRBJ1-1; v_call: TRBV7-6
cdr3_nt: TGTGCCAGCAGTTTGGGGCGCAAAGGCAATCAGCCCCAGCATTTT; cdr3_aa: CASSLGRKGNQPQHF; d_call: NA; clone_size: NA; j_call: TRBJ1-5; v_call: TRBV6-6
cdr3_nt: TGTGCCATCAGTGTTAGCGGGGGACACGATGAGCAGTTCTTC; cdr3_aa: CAISVSGGHDEQFF; d_call: TRBD2; clone_size: NA; j_call: TRBJ2-1; v_call: TRBV10-3
cdr3_nt: TGTGCCAGCTCTGGGACAGCAAATCAGCCCCAGCATTTT; cdr3_aa: CASSGTANQPQHF; d_call: TRBD1; clone_size: NA; j_call: TRBJ1-5; v_call: TRBV6-5
cdr3_nt: TGTGCCAGCAGCGAGGGAGTTAAGCCCCTGAACACTGAAGCTTTCTTT; cdr3_aa: CASSEGVKPLNTEAFF; d_call: NA; clone_size: once; j_call: TRBJ1-1; v_call: TRBV6-2/TRBV6-3
cdr3_nt: TGCAGTGCTAGTTACAGGCCCGACGGCAACACCATATATTTT; cdr3_aa: CSASYRPDGNTIYF; d_call: NA; clone_size: NA; j_call: TRBJ1-3; v_call: TRBV20-1
cdr3_nt: TGTGCCAGCAGCGATAGCGGAACGGGGGCCAACGTCCTGACTTTC; cdr3_aa: CASSDSGTGANVLTF; d_call: NA; clone_size: NA; j_call: TRBJ2-6; v_call: TRBV9
cdr3_nt: TGTGCCAGCAGCTTGACAGGGGGCGCGAATTCACCCCTCCACTTT; cdr3_aa: CASSLTGGANSPLHF; d_call: TRBD1; clone_size: NA; j_call: TRBJ1-6; v_call: TRBV25-1
cdr3_nt: TGTGCCAGCAGTTACGATGGTTCTGTGAGTGAGCAGTTCTTC; cdr3_aa: CASSYDGSVSEQFF; d_call: NA; clone_size: NA; j_call: TRBJ2-1; v_call: TRBV6-2/TRBV6-3
cdr3_nt: TGTGCCAGCAGTCCCTCCACATACTCTAGCTCTGGGGCCAACGTCCTGACTTTC; cdr3_aa: CASSPSTYSSSGANVLTF; d_call: NA; clone_size: NA; j_call: TRBJ2-6; v_call: TRBV6-4
cdr3_nt: TGTGCCAGCAGCTGGGGGCACCTGAACACTGAAGCTTTCTTT; cdr3_aa: CASSWGHLNTEAFF; d_call: NA; clone_size: NA; j_call: TRBJ1-1; v_call: TRBV5-6
cdr3_nt: TGTGCCAGCAGTTACGCCTTTGGACTAGTCGGGGGGGCAGGTGAGCAGTTCTTC; cdr3_aa: CASSYAFGLVGGAGEQFF; d_call: TRBD2; clone_size: NA; j_call: TRBJ2-1; v_call: TRBV6-2/TRBV6-3
cdr3_nt: TGTGCCAGCAGCTCCCGCTCTGGGGCCAACGTCCTGACTTTC; cdr3_aa: CASSSRSGANVLTF; d_call: NA; clone_size: NA; j_call: TRBJ2-6; v_call: TRBV7-9
cdr3_nt: TGCGCCAGCAGCCAAGGACTAGCGGGAGATAACCACGAGCAGTACTTC; cdr3_aa: CASSQGLAGDNHEQYF; d_call: TRBD2; clone_size: NA; j_call: TRBJ2-7; v_call: TRBV4-1
cdr3_nt: TGTGCCAGCAGCCAAGGGAGGGGCAGAAGTGATGGCTACACCTTC; cdr3_aa: CASSQGRGRSDGYTF; d_call: NA; clone_size: NA; j_call: TRBJ1-2; v_call: TRBV3-1/TRBV3-2
cdr3_nt: TGTGCCAGCAGTTTTTACGTACTAGCGGGACCCACAGATACGCAGTATTTT; cdr3_aa: CASSFYVLAGPTDTQYF; d_call: TRBD2; clone_size: NA; j_call: TRBJ2-3; v_call: TRBV28
cdr3_nt: TGTGCCGGGCCGGGCGGGGCTTTCTTT; cdr3_aa: CAGPGGAFF; d_call: NA; clone_size: once; j_call: TRBJ1-1; v_call: TRBV12-3/TRBV12-4
cdr3_nt: TGTGCCAGCAGCTTTCTCTACACTGAAGCTTTCTTT; cdr3_aa: CASSFLYTEAFF; d_call: NA; clone_size: NA; j_call: TRBJ1-1; v_call: TRBV7-9
cdr3_nt: TGTGCCAGCAGCCAAGAACGGGAACTGAACACCGGGGAGCTGTTTTTT; cdr3_aa: CASSQERELNTGELFF; d_call: NA; clone_size: NA; j_call: TRBJ2-2; v_call: TRBV3-1/TRBV3-2
cdr3_nt: TGTGCCAGCAGCCAATACCGGGACAGGGGTTACAATGAGCAGTTCTTC; cdr3_aa: CASSQYRDRGYNEQFF; d_call: TRBD1; clone_size: NA; j_call: TRBJ2-1; v_call: TRBV7-9
cdr3_nt: TGTGCCAGCAGCGCCCACAGGACAGGGAACTATGGCTACACCTTC; cdr3_aa: CASSAHRTGNYGYTF; d_call: TRBD1; clone_size: NA; j_call: TRBJ1-2; v_call: TRBV9
cdr3_nt: TGTGCCAGCAGACCCTTAGGGGGCACTGAAGCTTTCTTT; cdr3_aa: CASRPLGGTEAFF; d_call: NA; clone_size: once; j_call: TRBJ1-1; v_call: TRBV14
cdr3_nt: TGTGCCACCTCGACTAGCGGGAGGACAGATACGCAGTATTTT; cdr3_aa: CATSTSGRTDTQYF; d_call: TRBD2; clone_size: NA; j_call: TRBJ2-3; v_call: TRBV19
cdr3_nt: TGTGCCTCACAGGGGAAAGGGACAGGGGAGACTGAAGCTTTCTTT; cdr3_aa: CASQGKGTGETEAFF; d_call: TRBD1; clone_size: NA; j_call: TRBJ1-1; v_call: TRBV30
cdr3_nt: TGTGCCACCGGGACAGACGAAAATCAGCCCCAGCATTTT; cdr3_aa: CATGTDENQPQHF; d_call: TRBD1; clone_size: NA; j_call: TRBJ1-5; v_call: TRBV28
cdr3_nt: TGTGCCAGCAGCCGGACTAGCGGGAAAGGGTTGTACAATGAGCAGTTCTTC; cdr3_aa: CASSRTSGKGLYNEQFF; d_call: TRBD2; clone_size: NA; j_call: TRBJ2-1; v_call: TRBV13
cdr3_nt: TGTGCCAGCAGCCAAGTAGGGGGCGGGTCCTACGAGCAGTACTTC; cdr3_aa: CASSQVGGGSYEQYF; d_call: TRBD1; clone_size: NA; j_call: TRBJ2-7; v_call: TRBV4-2
cdr3_nt: TGTGCCACCCAGAGAGGCCTTGACTATGGCTACACCTTC; cdr3_aa: CATQRGLDYGYTF; d_call: NA; clone_size: few; j_call: TRBJ1-2; v_call: TRBV6-5
cdr3_nt: TGTGCCAGCTCACAAGAGACTAGCCCTCAAGATACGCAGTATTTT; cdr3_aa: CASSQETSPQDTQYF; d_call: TRBD2; clone_size: NA; j_call: TRBJ2-3; v_call: TRBV18
cdr3_nt: TGTGCCAGCAGCCCCGGGACTAGCGGGACCGGGGAGCTGTTTTTT; cdr3_aa: CASSPGTSGTGELFF; d_call: TRBD2; clone_size: NA; j_call: TRBJ2-2; v_call: TRBV3-1/TRBV3-2
cdr3_nt: TGTGCCACCAGTGGGGGCAGTGAGCAGTTCTTC; cdr3_aa: CATSGGSEQFF; d_call: NA; clone_size: NA; j_call: TRBJ2-1; v_call: TRBV24-1
cdr3_nt: TGTGCCAGCAGTGAATGGGGGGACAGGGTTTTTCCGAGCTCCTACAATGAGCAGTTCTTC; cdr3_aa: CASSEWGDRVFPSSYNEQFF; d_call: TRBD1; clone_size: once; j_call: TRBJ2-1; v_call: TRBV6-1
cdr3_nt: TGTGCCAGCAATACCGGGACAGGCTATGGCTACACCTTC; cdr3_aa: CASNTGTGYGYTF; d_call: TRBD1; clone_size: NA; j_call: TRBJ1-2; v_call: TRBV12-3/TRBV12-4
cdr3_nt: TGCAGTGCTAGAGTTCGACAGGTACAGTTCTTC; cdr3_aa: CSARVRQVQFF; d_call: NA; clone_size: NA; j_call: TRBJ2-1; v_call: TRBV20-1
cdr3_nt: TGTGCCAGCAGTTACAAGTCGAACACTGAAGCTTTCTTT; cdr3_aa: CASSYKSNTEAFF; d_call: NA; clone_size: NA; j_call: TRBJ1-1; v_call: TRBV28
cdr3_nt: TGCGCCAGCAGTGTGACTGGACAAGAGACCCAGTACTTC; cdr3_aa: CASSVTGQETQYF; d_call: NA; clone_size: once; j_call: TRBJ2-5; v_call: TRBV10-2
cdr3_nt: TGTGCCACCGCGATTGACATGAACACTGAAGCTTTCTTT; cdr3_aa: CATAIDMNTEAFF; d_call: NA; clone_size: NA; j_call: TRBJ1-1; v_call: TRBV15
cdr3_nt: TGTGCCAGCAGCTCCTATAGACAGATTGAAGCTTTCTTT; cdr3_aa: CASSSYRQIEAFF; d_call: NA; clone_size: NA; j_call: TRBJ1-1; v_call: TRBV11-2
cdr3_nt: TGTGCCAGCAGCCCCGGCGGGAGCGAGCAGTACTTC; cdr3_aa: CASSPGGSEQYF; d_call: TRBD2; clone_size: NA; j_call: TRBJ2-7; v_call: TRBV7-9
cdr3_nt: TGTGCCGCCGCTAGCGGGGGGGCCTCGACCGGGGAGCTGTTTTTT; cdr3_aa: CAAASGGASTGELFF; d_call: TRBD2; clone_size: once; j_call: TRBJ2-2; v_call: TRBV10-3
cdr3_nt: TGTGCCAGCAGTTACGCCGGGACTAGCGCCTACGAGCAGTACTTC; cdr3_aa: CASSYAGTSAYEQYF; d_call: TRBD2; clone_size: NA; j_call: TRBJ2-7; v_call: TRBV6-5
cdr3_nt: TGTGCCAGCAGTAGGACTATCTGGTCGGGCTACACCTTC; cdr3_aa: CASSRTIWSGYTF; d_call: NA; clone_size: once; j_call: TRBJ1-2; v_call: TRBV6-5
cdr3_nt: TGCGCCAGCAGCCATCCCCAACTAGCGGGAGGCAATGAGCAGTTCTTC; cdr3_aa: CASSHPQLAGGNEQFF; d_call: TRBD2; clone_size: NA; j_call: TRBJ2-1; v_call: TRBV4-1
cdr3_nt: TGTGCCAGCAGTTCCACGGGTGAGCAGTTCTTC; cdr3_aa: CASSSTGEQFF; d_call: NA; clone_size: NA; j_call: TRBJ2-1; v_call: TRBV27